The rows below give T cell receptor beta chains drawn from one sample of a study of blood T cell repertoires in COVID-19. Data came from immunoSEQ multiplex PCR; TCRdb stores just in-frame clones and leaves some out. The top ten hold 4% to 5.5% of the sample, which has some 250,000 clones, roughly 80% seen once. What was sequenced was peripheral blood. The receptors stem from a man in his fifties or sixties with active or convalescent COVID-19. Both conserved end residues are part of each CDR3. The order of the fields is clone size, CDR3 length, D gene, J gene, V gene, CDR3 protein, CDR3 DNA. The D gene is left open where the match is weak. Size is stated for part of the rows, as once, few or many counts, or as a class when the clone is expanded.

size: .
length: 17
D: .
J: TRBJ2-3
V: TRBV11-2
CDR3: CASSLDLNSGVTDTQYF
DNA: TGTGCCAGCAGCTTAGATTTGAATAGCGGAGTCACAGATACGCAGTATTTT

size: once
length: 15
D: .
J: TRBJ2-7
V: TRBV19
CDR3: CASSSLAGVSYEQYF
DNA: TGTGCCAGTAGTAGTCTGGCGGGTGTCTCCTACGAGCAGTACTTC

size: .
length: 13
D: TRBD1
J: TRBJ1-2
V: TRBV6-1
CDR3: CASSEAPDRRYTF
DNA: TGTGCCAGCAGTGAAGCACCGGACAGGCGCTACACCTTC

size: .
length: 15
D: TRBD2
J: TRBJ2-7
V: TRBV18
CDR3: CASSPPGLAGREQYF
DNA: TGTGCCAGCTCACCACCCGGACTAGCGGGGCGCGAGCAGTACTTC

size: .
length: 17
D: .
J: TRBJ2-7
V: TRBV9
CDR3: CASSVGPAGTYSYEQYF
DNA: TGTGCCAGCAGCGTAGGCCCGGCGGGAACTTACTCCTACGAGCAGTACTTC

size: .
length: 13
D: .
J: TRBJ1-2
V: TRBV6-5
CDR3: CASTTGLLYGYTF
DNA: TGTGCCAGCACCACTGGACTGCTCTATGGCTACACCTTC

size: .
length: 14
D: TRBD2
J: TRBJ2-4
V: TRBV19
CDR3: CASSIRAGGNIQYF
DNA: TGTGCCAGTAGTATTCGGGCCGGGGGGAACATTCAGTACTTC

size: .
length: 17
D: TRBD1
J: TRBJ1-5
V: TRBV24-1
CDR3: CATSDPGTGIGNQPQHF
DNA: TGTGCCACCAGTGACCCAGGGACAGGGATTGGCAATCAGCCCCAGCATTTT

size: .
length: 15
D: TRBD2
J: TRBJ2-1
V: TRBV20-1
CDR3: CSASGLAGGASEQFF
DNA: TGCAGTGCTAGTGGTCTAGCGGGGGGAGCGAGTGAGCAGTTCTTC

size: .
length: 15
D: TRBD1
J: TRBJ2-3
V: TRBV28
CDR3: CASSLDRGGADTQYF
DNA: TGTGCCAGCAGTTTGGACAGAGGGGGCGCAGATACGCAGTATTTT

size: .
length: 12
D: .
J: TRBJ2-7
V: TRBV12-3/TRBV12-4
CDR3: CASSTRDTQQYF
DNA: TGTGCCAGCAGTACCCGGGACACCCAACAGTACTTC

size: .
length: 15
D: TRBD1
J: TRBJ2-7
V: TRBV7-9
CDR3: CASSFPSGGIDEQYF
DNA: TGTGCCAGCAGCTTCCCATCAGGGGGAATCGACGAGCAGTACTTC

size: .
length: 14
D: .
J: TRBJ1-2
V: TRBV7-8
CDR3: CASSLGQRYYGYTF
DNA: TGTGCCAGCAGCCTAGGACAGCGCTACTATGGCTACACCTTC

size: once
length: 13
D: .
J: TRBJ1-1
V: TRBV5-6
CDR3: CASSLGQLTEAFF
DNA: TGTGCCAGCAGCCTAGGACAGTTAACTGAAGCTTTCTTT

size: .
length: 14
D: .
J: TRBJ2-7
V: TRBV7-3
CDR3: CASSLSPGFREQYF
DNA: TGTGCCAGCAGCTTAAGTCCGGGGTTTCGGGAGCAGTACTTC

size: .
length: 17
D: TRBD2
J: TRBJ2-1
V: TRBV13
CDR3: CASSLMASGGAKNEQFF
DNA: TGTGCCAGCAGCTTAATGGCTAGCGGGGGGGCTAAGAATGAGCAGTTCTTC

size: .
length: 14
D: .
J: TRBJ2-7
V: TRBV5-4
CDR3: CASSLFASSYEQYF
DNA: TGTGCCAGCAGCTTGTTCGCCAGCTCCTACGAGCAGTACTTC

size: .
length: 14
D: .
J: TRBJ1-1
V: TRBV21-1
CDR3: CASSKGPLSTEAFF
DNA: TGTGCCAGCAGCAAAGGGCCCCTTTCCACTGAAGCTTTCTTT

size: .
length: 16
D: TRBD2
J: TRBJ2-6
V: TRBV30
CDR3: CAWSPGGSSGANVLTF
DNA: TGTGCCTGGAGCCCCGGGGGGTCCTCTGGGGCCAACGTCCTGACTTTC

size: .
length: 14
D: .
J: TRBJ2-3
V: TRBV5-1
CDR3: CASSLEESTDTQYF
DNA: TGCGCCAGCAGCTTGGAAGAGAGCACAGATACGCAGTATTTT

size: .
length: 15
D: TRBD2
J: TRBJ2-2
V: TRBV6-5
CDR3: CASHLTSGDTGELFF
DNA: TGTGCCAGCCATTTGACTAGCGGGGACACCGGGGAGCTGTTTTTT

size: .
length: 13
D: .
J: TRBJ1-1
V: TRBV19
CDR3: CASSEGLATEAFF
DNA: TGTGCCAGTAGCGAGGGTTTGGCCACTGAAGCTTTCTTT

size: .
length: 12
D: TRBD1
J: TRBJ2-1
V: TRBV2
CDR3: CASSGQGPEQFF
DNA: TGTGCCAGCAGTGGACAGGGCCCTGAGCAGTTCTTC

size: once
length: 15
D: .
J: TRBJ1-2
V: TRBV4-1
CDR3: CASSHDNRLIYGYTF
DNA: TGCGCCAGCAGCCATGATAACAGGCTAATCTATGGCTACACCTTC

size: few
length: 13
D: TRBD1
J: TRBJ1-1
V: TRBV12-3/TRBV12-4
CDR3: CASSLGQGAEAFF
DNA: TGTGCCAGCAGCCTTGGACAGGGGGCTGAAGCTTTCTTT

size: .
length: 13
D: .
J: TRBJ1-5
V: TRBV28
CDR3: CASSLGSNGPQHF
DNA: TGTGCCAGCAGTTTGGGTAGCAATGGGCCCCAGCATTTT

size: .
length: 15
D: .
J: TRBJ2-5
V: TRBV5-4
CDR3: CASRTYRDYQETQYF
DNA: TGTGCCAGCCGGACTTACCGGGACTACCAAGAGACCCAGTACTTC

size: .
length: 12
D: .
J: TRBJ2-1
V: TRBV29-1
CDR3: CSVGETYNEQFF
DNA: TGCAGCGTTGGCGAAACCTACAATGAGCAGTTCTTC

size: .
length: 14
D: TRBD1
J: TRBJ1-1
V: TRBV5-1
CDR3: CASSLRGGVTEAFF
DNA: TGCGCCAGCAGCTTAAGAGGGGGCGTCACTGAAGCTTTCTTT

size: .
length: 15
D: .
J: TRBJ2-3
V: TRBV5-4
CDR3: CASSLALGDTDTQYF
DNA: TGTGCCAGCAGCTTGGCGCTAGGGGACACAGATACGCAGTATTTT

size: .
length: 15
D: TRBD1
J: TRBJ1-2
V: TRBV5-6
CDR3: CASSEGQGIFSGYTF
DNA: TGTGCCAGCAGCGAAGGACAGGGGATTTTTTCTGGCTACACCTTC

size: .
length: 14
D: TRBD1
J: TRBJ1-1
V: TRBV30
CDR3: CAWRPPGQHTEAFF
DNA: TGTGCCTGGAGACCCCCGGGACAGCACACTGAAGCTTTCTTT

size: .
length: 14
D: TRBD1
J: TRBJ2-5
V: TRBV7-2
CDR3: CASSPRDRGETQYF
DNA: TGTGCCAGCAGCCCCCGCGACAGGGGAGAGACCCAGTACTTC

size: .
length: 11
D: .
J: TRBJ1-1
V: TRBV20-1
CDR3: CSARAAGEAFF
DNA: TGCAGTGCTAGAGCGGCAGGGGAAGCTTTCTTT

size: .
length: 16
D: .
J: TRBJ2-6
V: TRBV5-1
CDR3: CASSLVASSGANVLTF
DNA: TGCGCCAGCAGCTTGGTTGCGAGCTCTGGGGCCAACGTCCTGACTTTC

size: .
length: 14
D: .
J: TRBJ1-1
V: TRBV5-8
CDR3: CASSWQGQGAEAFF
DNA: TGTGCCAGCAGCTGGCAGGGCCAAGGGGCTGAAGCTTTCTTT

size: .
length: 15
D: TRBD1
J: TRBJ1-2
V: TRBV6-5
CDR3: CASTRGTASNYGYTF
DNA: TGTGCCAGCACCCGAGGGACAGCGTCTAACTATGGCTACACCTTC

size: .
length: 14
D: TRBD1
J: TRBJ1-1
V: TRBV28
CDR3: CASSLPGTGIRAFF
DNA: TGTGCCAGCAGTTTGCCCGGGACAGGGATTAGAGCTTTCTTT

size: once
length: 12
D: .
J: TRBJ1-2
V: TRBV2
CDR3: CASGRQLEGYTF
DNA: TGTGCCAGCGGACGACAGCTCGAGGGCTACACCTTC

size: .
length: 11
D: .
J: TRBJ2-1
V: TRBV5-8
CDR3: CASSLSKTWLF
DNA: TGTGCCAGCAGCTTATCTAAGACTTGGCTCTTC

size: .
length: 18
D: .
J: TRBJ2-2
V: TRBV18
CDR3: CASSPLHGLGRIAGELFF
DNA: TGTGCCAGCTCACCACTACATGGGCTGGGCAGGATCGCCGGGGAGCTGTTTTTT

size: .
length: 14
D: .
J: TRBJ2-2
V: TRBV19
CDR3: CASSIGGHGGELFF
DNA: TGTGCCAGTAGTATCGGGGGGCATGGCGGGGAGCTGTTTTTT

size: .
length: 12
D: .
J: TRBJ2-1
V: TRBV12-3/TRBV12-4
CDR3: CASRALATEQFF
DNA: TGTGCCAGCAGGGCACTAGCTACGGAGCAGTTCTTC

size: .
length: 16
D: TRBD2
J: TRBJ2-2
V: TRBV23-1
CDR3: CASFLPAGTNTGELFF
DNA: TGCGCCAGCTTCCTACCAGCGGGGACGAACACCGGGGAGCTGTTTTTT

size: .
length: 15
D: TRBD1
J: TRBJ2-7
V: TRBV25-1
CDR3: CASSDHDRGLDEQYF
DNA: TGTGCCAGCAGTGACCATGACAGGGGGCTCGACGAGCAGTACTTC

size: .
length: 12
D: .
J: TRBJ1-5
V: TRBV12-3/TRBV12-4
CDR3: CASSLSYQPQHF
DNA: TGTGCCAGCAGTTTGTCTTATCAGCCCCAGCATTTT

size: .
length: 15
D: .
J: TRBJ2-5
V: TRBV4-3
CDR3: CASSQGGLGQETQYF
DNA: TGCGCCAGCAGCCAAGGCGGGCTAGGGCAAGAGACCCAGTACTTC

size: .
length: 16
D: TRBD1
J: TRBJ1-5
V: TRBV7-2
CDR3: CASSLVATGGFQPQHF
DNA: TGTGCCAGCAGCTTAGTCGCGACAGGGGGCTTTCAGCCCCAGCATTTT

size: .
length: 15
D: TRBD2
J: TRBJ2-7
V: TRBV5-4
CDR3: CASSLPGLGAGEQYF
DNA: TGTGCCAGCAGCCTCCCGGGACTAGGGGCGGGGGAGCAGTACTTC

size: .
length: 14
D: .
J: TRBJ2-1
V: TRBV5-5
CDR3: CASSLHLLSGEQFF
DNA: TGTGCCAGCAGCTTGCACCTACTTTCGGGTGAGCAGTTCTTC

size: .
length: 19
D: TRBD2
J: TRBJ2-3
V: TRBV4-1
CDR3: CASSQDRTSGALREDTQYF
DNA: TGCGCCAGCAGCCAAGATAGGACTAGCGGGGCCCTGCGGGAAGATACGCAGTATTTT